Sequencing of this TCR beta chain was carried out in a study of blood T cell repertoires in COVID-19. Study details: Spain, Italy and the United States supplied samples that represented acute and convalescent COVID-19.

This clone was seen just once. Sequencing used immunoSEQ multiplex PCR; TCRdb keeps in-frame clones, though not all of them. The sample lists some 400,000 clones; roughly nine tenths were seen once. This CDR3 is built from 14 residues. Germline CDR1 is KGHSH and CDR2 is LQKENI. The ends lost 3 bases at V and 4 bases at J; junction bases unmatched: 2. Those enrolled, adults aged about 18 to 95 years, came from roughly 23 US areas. Researchers sorted participants into cohorts using their self-reported clinical history. The origin of this receptor is a woman aged 40 to 50 who had been exposed to COVID-19. The chain uses TRBV18 and TRBJ2-1, with 8 bases fitting TRBD2. Sequencing input: PBMCs or T cells enriched from blood (not recorded which). The CDR3 DNA reads TGTGCCAGCTCACCTAGCGGGAAGTACAATGAGCAGTTCTTC. This sequence encodes CASSPSGKYNEQFF.